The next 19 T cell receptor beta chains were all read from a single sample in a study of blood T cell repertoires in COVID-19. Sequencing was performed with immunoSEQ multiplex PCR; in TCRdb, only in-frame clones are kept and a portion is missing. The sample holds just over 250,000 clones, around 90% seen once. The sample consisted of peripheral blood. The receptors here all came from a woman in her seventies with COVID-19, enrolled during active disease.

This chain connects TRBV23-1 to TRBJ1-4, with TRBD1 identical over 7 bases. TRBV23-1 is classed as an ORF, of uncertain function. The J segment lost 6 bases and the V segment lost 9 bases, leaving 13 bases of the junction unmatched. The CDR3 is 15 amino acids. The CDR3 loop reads CARNGPPQGDEKLFF. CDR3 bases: TGCGCCAGGAACGGACCCCCGCAGGGGGATGAAAAACTGTTTTTT.

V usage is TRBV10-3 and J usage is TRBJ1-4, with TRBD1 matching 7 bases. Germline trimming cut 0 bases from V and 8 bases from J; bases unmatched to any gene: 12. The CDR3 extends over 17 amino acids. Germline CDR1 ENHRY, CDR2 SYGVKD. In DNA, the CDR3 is TGTGCCATCAGTGAGTCAACACTGACAGGGTCGAGGGAAAAACTGTTTTTT. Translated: CAISESTLTGSREKLFF.

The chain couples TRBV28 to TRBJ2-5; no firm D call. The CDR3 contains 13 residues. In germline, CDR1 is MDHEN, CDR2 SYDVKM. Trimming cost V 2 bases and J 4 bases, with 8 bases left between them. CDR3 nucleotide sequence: TGTGCCAGCAGTTTAGTTGGCCCAGAGACCCAGTACTTC. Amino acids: CASSLVGPETQYF.

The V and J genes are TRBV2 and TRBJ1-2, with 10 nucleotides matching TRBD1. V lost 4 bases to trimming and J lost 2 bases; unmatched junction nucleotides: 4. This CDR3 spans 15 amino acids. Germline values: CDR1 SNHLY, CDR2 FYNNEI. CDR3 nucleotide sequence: TGTGCCAGCAGTGTGGACAGGGGGTTAAACTATGGCTACACCTTC. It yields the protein CASSVDRGLNYGYTF.

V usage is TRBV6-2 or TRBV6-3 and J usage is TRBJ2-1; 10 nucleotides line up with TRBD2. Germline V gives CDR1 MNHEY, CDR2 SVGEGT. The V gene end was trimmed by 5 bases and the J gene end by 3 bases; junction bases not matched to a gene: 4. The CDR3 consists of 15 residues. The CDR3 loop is CASSPLAGVYNEQFF. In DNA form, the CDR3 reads TGTGCCAGCAGTCCGCTAGCGGGAGTCTACAATGAGCAGTTCTTC.

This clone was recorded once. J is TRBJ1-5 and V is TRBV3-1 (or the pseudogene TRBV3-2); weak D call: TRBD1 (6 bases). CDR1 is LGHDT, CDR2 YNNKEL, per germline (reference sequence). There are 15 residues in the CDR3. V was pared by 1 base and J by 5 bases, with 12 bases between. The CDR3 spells CASSQGRPGDQPQHF. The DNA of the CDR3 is TGTGCCAGCAGCCAAGGAAGGCCAGGGGATCAGCCCCAGCATTTT.

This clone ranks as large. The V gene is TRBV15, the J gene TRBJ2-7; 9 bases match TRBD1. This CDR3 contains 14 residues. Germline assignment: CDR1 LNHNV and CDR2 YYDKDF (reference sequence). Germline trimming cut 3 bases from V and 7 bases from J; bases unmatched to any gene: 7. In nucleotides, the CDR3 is TGTGCCACCAGCAGGGGACAGGGATCGAGAGAGCAGTACTTC. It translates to CATSRGQGSREQYF.

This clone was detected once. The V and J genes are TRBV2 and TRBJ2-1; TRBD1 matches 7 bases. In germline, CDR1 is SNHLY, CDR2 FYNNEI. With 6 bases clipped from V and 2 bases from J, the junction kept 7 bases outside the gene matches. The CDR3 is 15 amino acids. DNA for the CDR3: TGTGCCAGCAGGAGGGGGCAGGGCACCTACAATGAGCAGTTCTTC. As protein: CASRRGQGTYNEQFF. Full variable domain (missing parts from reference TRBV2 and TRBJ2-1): EPEVTQTPSHQVTQMGQEVILRCVPISNHLYFYWYRQILGQKVEFLVSFYNNEISEKSEIFDDQFSVERPDGSNFTLKIRSTKLEDSAMYFCASRRGQGTYNEQFFGPGTRLTVL.

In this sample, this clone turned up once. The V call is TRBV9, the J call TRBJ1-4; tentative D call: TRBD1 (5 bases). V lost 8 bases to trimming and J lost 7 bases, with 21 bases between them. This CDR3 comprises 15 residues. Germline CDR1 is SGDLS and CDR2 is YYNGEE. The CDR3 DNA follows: TGTGCCAGTTCATTGGCGGGACTCAGGAGTGAAAAACTGTTTTTT. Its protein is CASSLAGLRSEKLFF.

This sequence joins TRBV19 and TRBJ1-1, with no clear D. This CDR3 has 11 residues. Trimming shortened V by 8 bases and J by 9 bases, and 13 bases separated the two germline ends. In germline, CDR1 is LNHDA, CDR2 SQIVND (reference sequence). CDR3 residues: CASAGSPKAFF. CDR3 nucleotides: TGTGCCAGTGCGGGGTCCCCAAAAGCTTTCTTT.

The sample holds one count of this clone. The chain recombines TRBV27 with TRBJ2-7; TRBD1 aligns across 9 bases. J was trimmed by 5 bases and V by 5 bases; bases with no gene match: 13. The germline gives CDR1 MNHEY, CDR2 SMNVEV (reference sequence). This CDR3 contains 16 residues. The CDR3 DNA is TGTGCCAGCAGTCCAAGACCGGGACAGGGAGTCAACGAGCAGTACTTC. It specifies CASSPRPGQGVNEQYF.

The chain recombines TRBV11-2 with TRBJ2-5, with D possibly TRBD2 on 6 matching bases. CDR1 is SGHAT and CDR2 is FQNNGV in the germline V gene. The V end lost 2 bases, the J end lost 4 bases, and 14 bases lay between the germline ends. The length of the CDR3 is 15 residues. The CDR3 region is CASSLTGYGGETQYF. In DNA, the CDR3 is TGTGCCAGCAGCTTAACGGGGTACGGGGGAGAGACCCAGTACTTC.

The CDR3: CASSQPRRVPNSPLHF. CDR3 sequence (DNA): TGCGCCAGCAGCCAACCCCGGAGGGTTCCTAATTCACCCCTCCACTTT. The V call is TRBV4-1, the J call TRBJ1-6, with D unclear. Per germline, CDR1 MGHRA and CDR2 YSYEKL. The CDR3 length is 16 residues. V lost 2 bases and J lost 6, with 14 bases in between.

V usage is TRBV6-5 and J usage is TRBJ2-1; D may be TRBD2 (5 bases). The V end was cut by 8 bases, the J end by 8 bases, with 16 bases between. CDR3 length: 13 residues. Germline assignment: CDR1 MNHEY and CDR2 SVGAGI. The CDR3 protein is CASGRGSIDEQFF. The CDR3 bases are TGTGCCAGCGGGAGAGGGAGTATAGATGAGCAGTTCTTC.

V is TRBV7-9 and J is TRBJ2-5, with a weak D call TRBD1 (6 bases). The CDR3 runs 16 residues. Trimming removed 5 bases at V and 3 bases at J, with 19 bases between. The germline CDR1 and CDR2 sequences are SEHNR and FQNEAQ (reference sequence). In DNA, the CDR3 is TGTGCCAGCAGCGAGCTTACAGGGCCTCTTGAAGAGACCCAGTACTTC. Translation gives CASSELTGPLEETQYF.

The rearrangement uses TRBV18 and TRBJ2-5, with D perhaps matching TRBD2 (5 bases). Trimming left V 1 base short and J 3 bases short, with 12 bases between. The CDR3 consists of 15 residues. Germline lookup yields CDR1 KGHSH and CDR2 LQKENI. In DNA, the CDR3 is TGTGCCAGCTCACCACTTCGCAGCGGCGAAGAGACCCAGTACTTC. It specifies CASSPLRSGEETQYF.

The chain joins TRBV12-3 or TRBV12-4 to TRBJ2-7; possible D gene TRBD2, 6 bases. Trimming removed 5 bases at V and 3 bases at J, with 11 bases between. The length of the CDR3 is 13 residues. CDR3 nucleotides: TGTGCCAGCAGTGGGGGACTGATCTACGAGCAGTACTTC. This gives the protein CASSGGLIYEQYF.

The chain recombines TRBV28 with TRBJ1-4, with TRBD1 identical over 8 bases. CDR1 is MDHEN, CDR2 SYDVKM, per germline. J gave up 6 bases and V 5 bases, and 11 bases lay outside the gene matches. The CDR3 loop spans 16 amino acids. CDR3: CASSPTGTGVHEKLFF. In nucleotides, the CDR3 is TGTGCCAGCAGTCCCACCGGGACAGGCGTACATGAAAAACTGTTTTTT.

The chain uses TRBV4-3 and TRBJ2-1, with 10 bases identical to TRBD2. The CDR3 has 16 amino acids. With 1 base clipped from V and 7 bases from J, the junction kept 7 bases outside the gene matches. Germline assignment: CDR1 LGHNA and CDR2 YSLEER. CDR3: CASSQGLAGVRNEQFF. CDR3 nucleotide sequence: TGCGCCAGCAGCCAAGGCCTAGCGGGGGTCCGTAATGAGCAGTTCTTC.